The sequence of this TCR beta chain was determined in a study of CXCR3-negative and CXCR3-positive naive CD8 T cells. Study-level points and caveats: Surface CD5 was comparable between naive subsets; TCR strength was inferred from TRB CDR3 properties. Naive cells that were CXCR3-positive had more hydrophobic TRB CDR3s (compared with CXCR3-negative naive cells).

Germline V gene data show CDR1 as LNHNV and CDR2 as YYDKDF (reference sequence). The CDR3 is 16 residues long. Preparation of TRB cDNA libraries relied on 5' RACE carrying UMI labels. TCRdb derives one entry per CDR3 protein from the 5' RACE reads, leaving out DNA. The sample data list about 120,000 distinct CDR3 sequences. Comments on this clonotype: Its antigen is unknown.

The specimen sequenced was naive CXCR3- CD8+ T cells from blood. Subset here: CD45RO-CCR7+CD27+CD95- naive CD8+ T cells lacking CXCR3 (TNR3-). This TCR derives from a human donor in good health. Some clones in this sample may be carry-over from other donors' samples. The chain carries TRBV15 and TRBJ2-5; with no DNA, the TCRdb D assignment of TRBD1 cannot be verified. The CDR3 region is CATSRVTAMYQETQYF.